This passage covers 18 T cell receptor beta chains from one sample sequenced in a study of T-cell memory formation after mild COVID-19. A single record per CDR3 protein comes from TCRdb applying MiXCR to the 5' RACE reads. The sample includes roughly 110,000 distinct CDR3 sequences, roughly an eighth seen only once; the top ten take around 25%. The material sequenced was PBMCs or a T cell subset sorted from them (not recorded which). The receptor set was obtained from an adult woman who had mild COVID-19 (a few samples of this study predate the infection). Cell type and time point are not known.

A few counts support this clonotype. The CDR3 bases are TGCGCCAGCAGCCCCGGGACAGGGGCTACGTCCGAGCAGTACTTC. Protein product: CASSPGTGATSEQYF. This sequence joins TRBV4-3 and TRBJ2-7; 10 nucleotides align to TRBD1. The CDR3 has 15 amino acids. The germline CDR1 and CDR2 sequences are LGHNA and YSLEER. Trimming at V came to 4 bases and at J to 6 bases, leaving 9 bases not matched to a gene.

Only one count was recorded for this clonotype. The chain has TRBV5-1 and TRBJ2-5; D may be TRBD2 (6 bases). Per the germline V gene, CDR1 is SGHRS and CDR2 is YFSETQ. The V gene lost 3 bases and the J gene lost 5 bases, with 14 bases spanning the gap. CDR3 size: 14 residues. This CDR3 is CASSSSTRLETQYF. The CDR3 DNA sequence: TGCGCCAGCAGCTCTTCGACTAGGCTGGAGACCCAGTACTTC.

This clonotype was seen more than once but under ten times. The chain has TRBV20-1 and TRBJ2-3, with 9 positions matching TRBD2. CDR3 length equals 16 residues. With V trimmed by 3 bases and J by 0 bases, 7 bases remained unmatched. Germline CDR1 and CDR2: DFQATT and SNEGSKA (reference sequence). DNA of the CDR3: TGCAGTGCTAGCGGACTAGCGACGATTAGCACAGATACGCAGTATTTT. Amino acids: CSASGLATISTDTQYF.

This chain joins TRBV11-2 and TRBJ1-1, with a possible D match to TRBD1 (5 bases). The germline V gene has CDR1 SGHAT and CDR2 FQNNGV. With 3 bases removed from V and 1 base from J, the gap between germline ends came to 9 bases. The CDR3 is 14 amino acids. The CDR3 region has the DNA TGTGCCAGCAGCTTTGGGGCAGGGAACACTGAAGCTTTCTTT. It codes for CASSFGAGNTEAFF.

This chain connects TRBV5-6 to TRBJ1-1; D unclear. This CDR3 contains 12 residues. Germline CDR1 is SGHDT and CDR2 is YYEEEE. With 4 bases removed from V and 0 bases from J, the gap between germline ends came to 4 bases. The CDR3 DNA follows: TGTGCCAGCAGCCACATGAACACTGAAGCTTTCTTT. Translated, it gives CASSHMNTEAFF.

This clonotype was observed many times. Compared with germline, one end of the junction differs, possibly owing to a read error. This chain connects TRBV5-1 to TRBJ2-1; D remains ambiguous. In germline, CDR1 is SGHRS, CDR2 YFSETQ. The CDR3 extends over 16 amino acids. This chain's CDR3 is CASSLAAVTAYYEQFF. The CDR3 nucleotides read TGCGCCAGCAGCTTGGCCGCGGTCACTGCCTACTATGAGCAGTTCTTC. Full variable domain (missing parts from reference TRBV5-1 and TRBJ2-1): KAGVTQTPRYLIKTRGQQVTLSCSPISGHRSVSWYQQTPGQGLQFLFEYFSETQRNKGNFPGRFSGRQFSNSRSEMNVSTLELGDSALYLCASSLAAVTAYYEQFFGPGTRLTVL.

The chain links TRBV11-2 to TRBJ2-5, with 9 bases aligning to TRBD1. There are 16 residues in the CDR3. Germline CDR1 and CDR2: SGHAT and FQNNGV. The V gene end was trimmed by 5 bases and the J gene end by 5 bases; junction bases not matched to a gene: 12. The CDR3 DNA sequence: TGTGCCAGCAGCCGATGGGCGCGGGACAGGGAGGAGACCCAGTACTTC. This gives the protein CASSRWARDREETQYF.

This clonotype was seen more than once but under ten times. This chain links TRBV24-1 with TRBJ2-3; D call uncertain. Between the trimmed V and J ends, which lost 9 bases and 3 bases, there was a span of 3 bases. The germline V gene encodes CDR1 KGHDR and CDR2 SFDVKD. The CDR3 is 10 residues long. The CDR3 DNA reads TGTGCCACCGGGACAGATACGCAGTATTTT. Its translation is CATGTDTQYF.

This clonotype has a handful of counts. The chain uses TRBV5-1 and TRBJ2-2, with D perhaps TRBD1 (6 bases). There are 17 residues in the CDR3. Trimming left V 0 bases short and J 5 bases short, with 17 bases between. Per germline, CDR1 SGHRS and CDR2 YFSETQ. CDR3 sequence (DNA): TGCGCCAGCAGCTTGGTCGGACAGCCCACTGAGACCGGGGAGCTGTTTTTT. It codes for CASSLVGQPTETGELFF. Full variable domain (rest looked up from reference TRBV5-1 and TRBJ2-2): KAGVTQTPRYLIKTRGQQVTLSCSPISGHRSVSWYQQTPGQGLQFLFEYFSETQRNKGNFPGRFSGRQFSNSRSEMNVSTLELGDSALYLCASSLVGQPTETGELFFGEGSRLTVL.

This clonotype was found a few times. The V and J genes are TRBV7-8 and TRBJ2-5, with 11 bases identical to TRBD1. Germline V gene lookup returns CDR1 SGHVS and CDR2 FQNEAQ. The CDR3 sequence is 15 residues long. The ends lost 7 bases at V and 9 bases at J; junction bases unmatched: 13. Here the CDR3 reads CASTQNRDRGWAQYF. CDR3 sequence (DNA): TGTGCCAGCACCCAGAACCGGGACAGGGGGTGGGCCCAGTACTTC.

This clonotype showed up just a few times. The chain uses TRBV12-3 or TRBV12-4 and TRBJ1-6; tentatively, D is TRBD1 (5 bases). The CDR3 has 13 amino acids. V dropped 5 bases and J dropped 7 bases, with 9 bases sitting between them. This CDR3 reads CASSRTFNSPLHF. CDR3 sequence (DNA): TGTGCCAGCAGTCGGACATTCAATTCACCCCTCCACTTT.

V and J are TRBV29-1 and TRBJ2-7; D uncertain. Germline V gene sequence: CDR1 SQVTM, CDR2 ANQGSEA. This CDR3 contains 13 residues. Trimming pared 7 bases from V and 1 base from J, leaving 14 bases between. CDR3 protein: CSGVGTPSYEQYF. The CDR3 bases are TGCAGCGGCGTCGGAACCCCATCCTACGAGCAGTACTTC.

This clonotype has only a few counts. This chain uses TRBV11-3 with TRBJ2-3, with 11 bases lining up with TRBD2. From germline, CDR1 is SGHNT and CDR2 YENEEA. V dropped 5 bases and J dropped 4; count of bases not matched to a gene: 8. This CDR3 is 16 amino acids long. CDR3 sequence (DNA): TGTGCCAGCAGCCGAACTAGCGGGAGAGCGGCAGATACGCAGTATTTT. Translating it yields CASSRTSGRAADTQYF.

V usage is TRBV6-2 or TRBV6-3 and J usage is TRBJ2-1; no definite D call. The CDR3 is 15 residues long. Germline V gives CDR1 MNHEY, CDR2 SVGEGT. V was pared by 0 bases and J by 9 bases, with 15 bases between. The CDR3, as DNA: TGTGCCAGCAGTTACTCGATGCGGCCACCTACTGAGCAGTTCTTC. This sequence encodes CASSYSMRPPTEQFF.

This clonotype was observed a handful of times. The V gene is TRBV7-6, the J gene TRBJ2-1; 9 bases agree with TRBD1. Trimming at V came to 4 bases and at J to 5 bases, leaving 6 bases not matched to a gene. Germline V CDR1 and CDR2: SGHVS, FNYEAQ. The CDR3 runs to 15 residues. CDR3 sequence reads: CASSSGQGPNNEQFF. The CDR3 nucleotides are TGTGCCAGCAGCTCGGGACAGGGACCAAACAATGAGCAGTTCTTC. The complete variable domain, with remaining parts taken from reference TRBV7-6 and TRBJ2-1, reads GAGVSQSPRYKVTKRGQDVALRCDPISGHVSLYWYRQALGQGPEFLTYFNYEAQQDKSGLPNDRFSAERPEGSISTLTIQRTEQRDSAMYRCASSSGQGPNNEQFFGPGTRLTVL.

This clonotype was counted many times. This chain joins TRBV7-8 and TRBJ2-7; 9 bases align to TRBD1. CDR1 is SGHVS, CDR2 FQNEAQ, per germline. This CDR3 has 16 residues. J was trimmed by 4 bases and V by 5 bases; bases with no gene match: 12. CDR3 nucleotides: TGTGCCAGCAGCATGCCCCGGGACAGGGAGACTTACGAGCAGTACTTC. This encodes CASSMPRDRETYEQYF.

There are many counts of this clonotype. This chain uses TRBV7-8 with TRBJ2-1; 8 bases align to TRBD2. The length of the CDR3 is 14 residues. V lost 4 bases, J lost 8 bases, and 7 bases stayed unmatched. The germline CDR1 and CDR2 sequences are SGHVS and FQNEAQ. CDR3 in DNA: TGTGCCAGCAGCTGGATACTAGCGGTCGATGAGCAGTTCTTC. As protein: CASSWILAVDEQFF.

This clonotype was recorded at least ten times. This chain joins TRBV25-1 and TRBJ2-7; possibly TRBD1 for D (6 bases). From germline, CDR1 is MGHDK and CDR2 SYGVNS. V lost 6 bases to trimming and J lost 5 bases, with 11 bases between them. CDR3 length: 12 residues. The CDR3 DNA is TGTGCCAGCAGAACAGGGAGCCACGAGCAGTACTTC. It translates to CASRTGSHEQYF.